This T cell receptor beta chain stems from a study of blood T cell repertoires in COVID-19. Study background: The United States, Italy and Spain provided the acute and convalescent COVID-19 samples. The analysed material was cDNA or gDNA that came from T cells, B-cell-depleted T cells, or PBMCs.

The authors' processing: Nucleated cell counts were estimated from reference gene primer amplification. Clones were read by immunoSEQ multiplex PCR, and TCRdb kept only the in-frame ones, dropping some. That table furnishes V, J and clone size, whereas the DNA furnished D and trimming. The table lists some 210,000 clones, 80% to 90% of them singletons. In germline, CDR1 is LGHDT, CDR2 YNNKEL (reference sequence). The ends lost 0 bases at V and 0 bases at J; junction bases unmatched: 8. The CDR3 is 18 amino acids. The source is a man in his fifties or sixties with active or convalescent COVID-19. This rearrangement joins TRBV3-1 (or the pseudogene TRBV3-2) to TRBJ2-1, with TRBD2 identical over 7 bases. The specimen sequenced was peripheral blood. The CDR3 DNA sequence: TGTGCCAGCAGCCAAGATAGGAGACTAGCCTTCTCCTACAATGAGCAGTTCTTC. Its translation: CASSQDRRLAFSYNEQFF.